Following are 22 T cell receptor beta chains from one sample sequenced in a study of CXCR3-negative and CXCR3-positive naive CD8 T cells. Study-wide points: TRB CDR3 hydrophobicity was greater in CXCR3-positive naive cells than in CXCR3-negative naive cells.

With UMI labels, 5' RACE was used to prepare the TRB cDNA libraries. TCRdb reworked the 5' RACE reads into one entry per CDR3 protein, no DNA. In all, the sample yields roughly 100,000 distinct CDR3 sequences. The antigens of these receptors remain unknown. Sequenced sample: naive CXCR3+ CD8+ T cells from blood. The subset denotes: CD45RO-CCR7+CD27+CD95- naive CD8+ T cells expressing CXCR3 (TNR3+). These receptors came from a human donor in good health. Some clones in this sample may be carry-over from other donors' samples.

The chain joins TRBV28 to TRBJ2-3; TCRdb outputs TRBD1, but without DNA this stays unchecked. The germline V gene encodes CDR1 MDHEN and CDR2 SYDVKM. The CDR3 is made up of 15 amino acids. CDR3 residues: CASREHREIPDTQYF.

This sequence joins TRBV6-2 or TRBV6-3 and TRBJ2-2; TCRdb's D call, TRBD1, is unchecked because there is no DNA. The CDR3 is made up of 13 amino acids. CDR1 MNHEY and CDR2 SVGEGT come from the germline V gene. CDR3 sequence reads: CASSPGQTGELFF.

J is TRBJ1-4 and V is TRBV5-6; TCRdb outputs TRBD1, but without DNA this stays unchecked. Germline CDR1 is SGHDT and CDR2 is YYEEEE. This CDR3 region has 12 residues. The CDR3 reads CASSLTGNKLFF.

The chain employs TRBV7-9 and TRBJ2-1; TCRdb's D call of TRBD2 is untestable without DNA. The germline gives CDR1 SEHNR, CDR2 FQNEAQ (reference sequence). This CDR3 spans 21 amino acids. Here the CDR3 reads CASSIPRAGAPTPSSYNEQFF. Together with reference TRBV7-9 and TRBJ2-1, the CDR3 gives the full variable domain: DTGVSQNPRHKITKRGQNVTFRCDPISEHNRLYWYRQTLGQGPEFLTYFQNEAQLEKSRLLSDRFSAERPKGSFSTLEIQRTEQGDSAMYLCASSIPRAGAPTPSSYNEQFFGPGTRLTVL.

V gene TRBV28 combines with J gene TRBJ1-1; no DNA is available, so the TRBD1 call from TCRdb remains unchecked. The V gene's germline CDR1 is MDHEN and CDR2 SYDVKM. The CDR3 has 15 residues. The CDR3 protein is CASSTYRGLGTEAFF.

The chain has TRBV10-3 and TRBJ1-1; TCRdb proposes TRBD1, but this gene call is untestable without DNA. CDR3 length: 15 residues. Germline V gene sequence: CDR1 ENHRY, CDR2 SYGVKD. CDR3 loop: CAISEEGRGSTEAFF.

The V and J genes are TRBV9 and TRBJ2-7; the TCRdb D gene call, TRBD2, has no DNA to confirm it. The CDR3 consists of 15 residues. Germline values: CDR1 SGDLS, CDR2 YYNGEE. CDR3 sequence reads: CASSVAGDSSYEQYF.

V gene TRBV9 combines with J gene TRBJ2-6; the TRBD1 assignment by TCRdb is unverifiable without DNA. CDR1 SGDLS and CDR2 YYNGEE come from the germline V gene. This CDR3 region has 15 residues. The CDR3 spells CASSLPPSGANVLTF.

The genes are TRBV7-9 and TRBJ1-2; the D call from TCRdb, TRBD1, cannot be confirmed without DNA. Germline CDR1 SEHNR, CDR2 FQNEAQ (reference sequence). The CDR3 consists of 17 residues. CDR3 loop: CASSPMPGQGADYGYTF.

The J gene is TRBJ2-7, the V gene TRBV29-1; absent DNA, TCRdb's TRBD2 call cannot be checked. Germline loops: CDR1 SQVTM, CDR2 ANQGSEA. The CDR3 covers 13 residues. The CDR3 loop is CSVYRDSTYEQYF.

The gene calls are TRBV5-1 and TRBJ1-4; the D call from TCRdb, TRBD1, cannot be confirmed without DNA. Germline lookup yields CDR1 SGHRS and CDR2 YFSETQ. CDR3 size: 16 residues. This CDR3 is CASSPGQGPISDILFF. Full variable domain (outside the CDR3, taken from reference TRBV5-1 and TRBJ1-4): KAGVTQTPRYLIKTRGQQVTLSCSPISGHRSVSWYQQTPGQGLQFLFEYFSETQRNKGNFPGRFSGRQFSNSRSEMNVSTLELGDSALYLCASSPGQGPISDILFFGSGTQLSVL.

The V call is TRBV28, the J call TRBJ2-7; the TRBD2 assignment by TCRdb is unverifiable without DNA. The CDR3 loop spans 15 amino acids. CDR1 is MDHEN, CDR2 SYDVKM, per germline. The CDR3: CASRLRTSGAYEQYF. Supplemented by reference TRBV28 and TRBJ2-7, the full variable domain reads DVKVTQSSRYLVKRTGEKVFLECVQDMDHENMFWYRQDPGLGLRLIYFSYDVKMKEKGDIPEGYSVSREKKERFSLILESASTNQTSMYLCASRLRTSGAYEQYFGPGTRLTVT.

The chain joins TRBV2 to TRBJ2-5; no DNA is available, so the TRBD1 call from TCRdb remains unchecked. This CDR3 is built from 14 residues. Germline values: CDR1 SNHLY, CDR2 FYNNEI. This CDR3 reads CASSEVAGGETQYF.

The chain carries TRBV10-1 and TRBJ2-1; TCRdb designates TRBD2, a call that cannot be tested without DNA. The CDR3 spans 13 residues. Germline CDR1 is WNHNN and CDR2 is SYGVQD (reference sequence). The CDR3 region is CASSPQRYNEQFF.

The chain employs TRBV6-5 and TRBJ2-1. The CDR3 loop spans 11 amino acids. Germline V gives CDR1 MNHEY, CDR2 SVGAGI. CDR3 residues: CASSYGHEQFF.

The chain employs TRBV28 and TRBJ2-1; the TCRdb D gene call, TRBD1, has no DNA to confirm it. CDR1 and CDR2 (germline): MDHEN, SYDVKM. This CDR3 comprises 13 residues. CDR3 in amino acids: CASRYYRYNEQFF.

The rearrangement joins TRBV5-5 to TRBJ2-1; lacking DNA, the TRBD1 call made by TCRdb goes unchecked. The CDR3 spans 14 residues. Germline CDR1 reads SGHKS; CDR2 reads YYEKEE (reference sequence). The CDR3: CASSPGGARDEQFF. The full variable domain, with the rest looked up from reference TRBV5-5 and TRBJ2-1, is DAGVTQSPTHLIKTRGQQVTLRCSPISGHKSVSWYQQVLGQGPQFIFQYYEKEERGRGNFPDRFSARQFPNYSSELNVNALLLGDSALYLCASSPGGARDEQFFGPGTRLTVL.

The chain combines TRBV10-3 with TRBJ1-1. The CDR3 totals 13 residues. The germline V gene has CDR1 ENHRY and CDR2 SYGVKD. CDR3 sequence reads: CAGGEGMSTEAFF.

The chain has TRBV9 and TRBJ2-7; TCRdb names TRBD2, which stays unverified in the absence of DNA. CDR1 and CDR2 from the germline V gene are SGDLS and YYNGEE. The CDR3 is made up of 13 amino acids. The CDR3 protein is CASSVGASYEQYF.

The chain combines TRBV28 with TRBJ2-7; TCRdb proposes TRBD2, but this gene call is untestable without DNA. The CDR3 length is 18 residues. Germline CDR1 and CDR2: MDHEN and SYDVKM. The CDR3 here is CATDPIRLAGGSSYEQYF. Combining the CDR3 with reference TRBV28 and TRBJ2-7 gives the whole variable domain DVKVTQSSRYLVKRTGEKVFLECVQDMDHENMFWYRQDPGLGLRLIYFSYDVKMKEKGDIPEGYSVSREKKERFSLILESASTNQTSMYLCATDPIRLAGGSSYEQYFGPGTRLTVT.

The rearrangement uses TRBV20-1 and TRBJ1-2; TCRdb selects TRBD1, and the lack of DNA leaves this call unchecked. The CDR3 length is 13 residues. The germline V gene has CDR1 DFQATT and CDR2 SNEGSKA (reference sequence). This chain's CDR3 is CSARAPDSYGYTF.

V is TRBV20-1 and J is TRBJ1-1; absent DNA, TCRdb's TRBD1 call cannot be checked. The CDR3 extends over 13 amino acids. Germline lookup yields CDR1 DFQATT and CDR2 SNEGSKA (reference sequence). CDR3 region: CSARGGTGTEAFF.